These T cell receptor beta chains were read from a single sample in a study of T-cell reconstitution after alpha-beta-depleted transplantation in children. In TCRdb, the PCR reads were re-called with MiXCR into one record per CDR3 protein. The table has 230,000 or so distinct CDR3 sequences, approximately 12% seen once. The specimen comprised PBMCs from the stem cell graft donor, sampled from the stem cell graft. All receptors derive from a human donor who donated a stem cell graft to a child with acute lymphoblastic leukemia. Both conserved end residues are part of each CDR3. The D gene is left open where the match is weak. Some rows have no size entry. The others give once, few or many, or a class for an expanded clone.

DNA: TGCAGCGTTCGGGGCGGAACCCTTCTGCCCATGAACACTGAAGCTTTCTTT; CDR3: CSVRGGTLLPMNTEAFF; size: many; V: TRBV29-1; length: 17; D: -; J: TRBJ1-1
DNA: TGCAGTGCTAGAAGGACTGGCGGCATCTCCTACGAGCAGTACTTC; CDR3: CSARRTGGISYEQYF; size: few; V: TRBV20-1; length: 15; D: -; J: TRBJ2-7
DNA: TGTGCCAGCAGTGAAAAAACTGGACTAGCAAGGGAGACCCAGTACTTC; CDR3: CASSEKTGLARETQYF; size: many; V: TRBV6-1; length: 16; D: TRBD2; J: TRBJ2-5
DNA: TGTGCCAGCAACGACCCGGCTAGCGGGGCCTACGAGCAGTACTTC; CDR3: CASNDPASGAYEQYF; size: -; V: TRBV6-2/TRBV6-3; length: 15; D: TRBD2; J: TRBJ2-7
DNA: TGCGCCAGCAGCTTGCGGACAGATGGTGAAGCTTTCTTT; CDR3: CASSLRTDGEAFF; size: many; V: TRBV5-1; length: 13; D: -; J: TRBJ1-1
DNA: TGTGCCAGCAGTTACTCGACAGGGTTCGGAGAGACCCAGTACTTC; CDR3: CASSYSTGFGETQYF; size: many; V: TRBV6-5; length: 15; D: TRBD1; J: TRBJ2-5
DNA: TGTGCCATCTGTTCTTCCCTCGGGACAGGACGTTTCTCTGGAAACACCATATATTTT; CDR3: CAICSSLGTGRFSGNTIYF; size: -; V: TRBV2; length: 19; D: TRBD1; J: TRBJ1-3
DNA: TGTGCTAGTGGTTTGTCACCCGGGGGATCTGGTCGAGAGCAGTTCTTC; CDR3: CASGLSPGGSGREQFF; size: -; V: TRBV12-5; length: 16; D: -; J: TRBJ2-1
DNA: TGTGCCAGCAGGACAGACTCCTACAATGAGCAGTTCTTC; CDR3: CASRTDSYNEQFF; size: many; V: TRBV28; length: 13; D: -; J: TRBJ2-1
DNA: TGTACCAGCATCAAAGAGAGGGTCCTGAACACTGAAGCTTTCTTT; CDR3: CTSIKERVLNTEAFF; size: -; V: TRBV7-9; length: 15; D: -; J: TRBJ1-1
DNA: TGCAGTGCTAGAGTCGAGGGGGCCTATCAGCCCCAGCATTTT; CDR3: CSARVEGAYQPQHF; size: -; V: TRBV20-1; length: 14; D: TRBD1; J: TRBJ1-5
DNA: TGTGCCAGCAGACTACAGGGGTACACTGAAGCTTTCTTT; CDR3: CASRLQGYTEAFF; size: many; V: TRBV6-2/TRBV6-3; length: 13; D: TRBD1; J: TRBJ1-1
DNA: TGTGCCAGCAGCTTCCGGGGGCCTATCCAAGAGACCCAGTACTTC; CDR3: CASSFRGPIQETQYF; size: many; V: TRBV7-2; length: 15; D: -; J: TRBJ2-5
DNA: TGCGCCAGCAGCTTGGCCGTTGCACCCAACTCACCCCTCCACTTT; CDR3: CASSLAVAPNSPLHF; size: many; V: TRBV5-1; length: 15; D: -; J: TRBJ1-6
DNA: TGTGCCTGGAGTTATAACAGGGGCTACGAGCAGTACTTC; CDR3: CAWSYNRGYEQYF; size: -; V: TRBV30; length: 13; D: TRBD1; J: TRBJ2-7
DNA: TGCGCCAGCAGCTTGATCTCAGGAGACACTGAAGCTTTCTTT; CDR3: CASSLISGDTEAFF; size: many; V: TRBV5-1; length: 14; D: -; J: TRBJ1-1
DNA: TGTGCCAGCAGCAGAACTCAACAGGGAAATCGGGGCTCCTACGAGCAGTACTTC; CDR3: CASSRTQQGNRGSYEQYF; size: many; V: TRBV13; length: 18; D: -; J: TRBJ2-7
DNA: TGCAGCGTTGGGACAGTGAACACTGAAGCTTTCTTT; CDR3: CSVGTVNTEAFF; size: many; V: TRBV29-1; length: 12; D: -; J: TRBJ1-1
DNA: TGTGCCAGCAGTTACTCTTCCAGGGAGTGGGGTCAGCCCCAGCATTTT; CDR3: CASSYSSREWGQPQHF; size: few; V: TRBV6-5; length: 16; D: -; J: TRBJ1-5
DNA: TGTGCCAGCAGTTTAAACCAGGGACACTATAGCAATCAGCCCCAGCATTTT; CDR3: CASSLNQGHYSNQPQHF; size: many; V: TRBV27; length: 17; D: -; J: TRBJ1-5
DNA: TGTGCCTGGAGTGCCAGTTCTGGAAACACCATATATTTT; CDR3: CAWSASSGNTIYF; size: few; V: TRBV30; length: 13; D: -; J: TRBJ1-3
DNA: TGTGCCAGTAATCAAGGTGAATACATAACGGGAGGTTCACCCCTCCACTTT; CDR3: CASNQGEYITGGSPLHF; size: many; V: TRBV12-3/TRBV12-4; length: 17; D: -; J: TRBJ1-6
DNA: TGTGCCAGCAGTTACGGGGCGAGTTCCGGCGGGAATGAGCAGTTCTTC; CDR3: CASSYGASSGGNEQFF; size: few; V: TRBV6-5; length: 16; D: -; J: TRBJ2-1
DNA: TGTGCCACCACCCCGCGGGAATATAGCAATCAGCCCCAGCATTTT; CDR3: CATTPREYSNQPQHF; size: many; V: TRBV28; length: 15; D: -; J: TRBJ1-5
DNA: TGTGCCACTTCTCTGACTAGCGGGGGGGCAGATACGCAGTATTTT; CDR3: CATSLTSGGADTQYF; size: many; V: TRBV10-3; length: 15; D: TRBD2; J: TRBJ2-3
DNA: TGTGCCAGCAGCCGGGTGATGGATGAAAAACTGTTTTTT; CDR3: CASSRVMDEKLFF; size: many; V: TRBV3-1; length: 13; D: -; J: TRBJ1-4
DNA: TGTGCCAGCAGCTTAGGACCCGAGCAGTACTTC; CDR3: CASSLGPEQYF; size: many; V: TRBV7-9; length: 11; D: -; J: TRBJ2-7
DNA: TGTGCCAGCAGCTTAACGGACAGGGGCCGAATGCAGACCCAGTACTTC; CDR3: CASSLTDRGRMQTQYF; size: -; V: TRBV11-2; length: 16; D: TRBD1; J: TRBJ2-5
DNA: TGTGCCAGCAGTCGGGACGGGAGCTCCTACAATGAGCAGTTCTTC; CDR3: CASSRDGSSYNEQFF; size: many; V: TRBV12-3/TRBV12-4; length: 15; D: -; J: TRBJ2-1
DNA: TGTGCCAGCAGCCCCCCCCGATCAACTAATGAAAAACTGTTTTTT; CDR3: CASSPPRSTNEKLFF; size: many; V: TRBV4-2; length: 15; D: -; J: TRBJ1-4
DNA: TGCGCCAGCAGCTTGGCCCCGGACAGGGACACGCAGTATTTT; CDR3: CASSLAPDRDTQYF; size: many; V: TRBV5-1; length: 14; D: TRBD1; J: TRBJ2-3
DNA: TGCGCCAGCAGCCAAGATAGTCGCGCTAGCACAGATACGCAGTATTTT; CDR3: CASSQDSRASTDTQYF; size: many; V: TRBV4-3; length: 16; D: -; J: TRBJ2-3
DNA: TGCGCCAGCAGCCAAGAGGTCGGTTTAGACTATAATTCACCCCTCCACTTT; CDR3: CASSQEVGLDYNSPLHF; size: -; V: TRBV4-3; length: 17; D: -; J: TRBJ1-6
DNA: TGTGCCAGCAGCCAAGACGGAAACACCATATATTTT; CDR3: CASSQDGNTIYF; size: many; V: TRBV14; length: 12; D: -; J: TRBJ1-3
DNA: TGCAGCGTTGTTGGGGCAGGGGGATCCTACGAGCAGTACTTC; CDR3: CSVVGAGGSYEQYF; size: many; V: TRBV29-1; length: 14; D: TRBD1; J: TRBJ2-7
DNA: TGTGCCAGCAGTTTAACCCCGGGCACTGAAGCTTTCTTT; CDR3: CASSLTPGTEAFF; size: many; V: TRBV12-3/TRBV12-4; length: 13; D: -; J: TRBJ1-1
DNA: TGCAGCGTTGCCCCAACCGGGCCTGTGAACACTGAAGCTTTCTTT; CDR3: CSVAPTGPVNTEAFF; size: many; V: TRBV29-1; length: 15; D: -; J: TRBJ1-1
DNA: TGCAGCGCGGAGGCGGCGGGAGCAGCAGATACGCAGTATTTT; CDR3: CSAEAAGAADTQYF; size: many; V: TRBV20-1; length: 14; D: TRBD2; J: TRBJ2-3
DNA: TGTGCCAGCTCACCTTTGCCAGGGGGGAGTGAAAAACTGTTTTTT; CDR3: CASSPLPGGSEKLFF; size: many; V: TRBV18; length: 15; D: TRBD1; J: TRBJ1-4
DNA: TGCGCCAGCAGCCAAACGACTAGCCGAGAGCAGTTCTTC; CDR3: CASSQTTSREQFF; size: many; V: TRBV4-3; length: 13; D: TRBD2; J: TRBJ2-1